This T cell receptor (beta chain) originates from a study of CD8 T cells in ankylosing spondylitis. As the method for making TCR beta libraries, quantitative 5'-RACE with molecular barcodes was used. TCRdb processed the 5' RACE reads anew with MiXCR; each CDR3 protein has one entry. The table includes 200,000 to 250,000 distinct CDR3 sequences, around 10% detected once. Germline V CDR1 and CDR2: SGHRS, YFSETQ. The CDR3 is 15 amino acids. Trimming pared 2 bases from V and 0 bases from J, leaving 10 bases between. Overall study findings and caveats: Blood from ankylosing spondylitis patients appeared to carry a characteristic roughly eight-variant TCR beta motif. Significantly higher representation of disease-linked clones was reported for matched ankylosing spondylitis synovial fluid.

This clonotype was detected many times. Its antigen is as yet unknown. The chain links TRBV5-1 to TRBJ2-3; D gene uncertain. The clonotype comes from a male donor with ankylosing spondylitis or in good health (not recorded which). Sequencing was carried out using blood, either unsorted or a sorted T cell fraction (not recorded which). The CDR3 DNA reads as TGCGCCAGCAGCTTATATGGGCTTAGCACAGATACGCAGTATTTT. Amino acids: CASSLYGLSTDTQYF. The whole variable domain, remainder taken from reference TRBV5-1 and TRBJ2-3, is KAGVTQTPRYLIKTRGQQVTLSCSPISGHRSVSWYQQTPGQGLQFLFEYFSETQRNKGNFPGRFSGRQFSNSRSEMNVSTLELGDSALYLCASSLYGLSTDTQYFGPGTRLTVL.